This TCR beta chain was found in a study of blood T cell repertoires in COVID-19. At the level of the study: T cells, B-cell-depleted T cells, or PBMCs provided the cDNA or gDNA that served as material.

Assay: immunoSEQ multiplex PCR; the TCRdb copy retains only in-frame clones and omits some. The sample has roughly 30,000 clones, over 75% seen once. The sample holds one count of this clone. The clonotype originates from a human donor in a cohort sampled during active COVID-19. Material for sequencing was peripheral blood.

In nucleotides, the CDR3 is TGTGCCAGCAGTTCTCGAACGGGACAGGGGGCTATTGAAGCTTTCTTT. Protein product: CASSSRTGQGAIEAFF. V is TRBV2 and J is TRBJ1-1; 12 bases are a match to TRBD1. The CDR3 covers 16 residues. Germline values: CDR1 SNHLY, CDR2 FYNNEI. The V gene end was trimmed by 5 bases and the J gene end by 7 bases; junction bases not matched to a gene: 11.